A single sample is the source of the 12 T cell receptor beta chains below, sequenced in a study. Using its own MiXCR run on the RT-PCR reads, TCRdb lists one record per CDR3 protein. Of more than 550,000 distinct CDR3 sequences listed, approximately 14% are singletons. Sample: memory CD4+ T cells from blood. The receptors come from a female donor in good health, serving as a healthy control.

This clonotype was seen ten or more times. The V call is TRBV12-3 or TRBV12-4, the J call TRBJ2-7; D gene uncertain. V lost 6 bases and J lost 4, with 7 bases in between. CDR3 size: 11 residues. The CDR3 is CASSVQYEQYF. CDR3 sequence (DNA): TGTGCCAGCAGCGTTCAATACGAGCAGTACTTC.

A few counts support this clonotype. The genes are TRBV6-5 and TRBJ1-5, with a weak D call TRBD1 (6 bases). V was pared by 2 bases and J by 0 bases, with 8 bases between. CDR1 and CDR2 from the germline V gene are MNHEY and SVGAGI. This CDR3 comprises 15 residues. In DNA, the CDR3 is TGTGCCAGCAGTTACAGGGGGTATAGCAATCAGCCCCAGCATTTT. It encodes CASSYRGYSNQPQHF.

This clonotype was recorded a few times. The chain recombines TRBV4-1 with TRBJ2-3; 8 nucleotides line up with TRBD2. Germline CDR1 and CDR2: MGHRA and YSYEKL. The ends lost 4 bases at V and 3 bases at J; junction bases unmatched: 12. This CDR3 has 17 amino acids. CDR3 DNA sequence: TGCGCCAGCAGCCTAGCGGGAAATCAATTTGGGACAGATACGCAGTATTTT. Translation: CASSLAGNQFGTDTQYF.

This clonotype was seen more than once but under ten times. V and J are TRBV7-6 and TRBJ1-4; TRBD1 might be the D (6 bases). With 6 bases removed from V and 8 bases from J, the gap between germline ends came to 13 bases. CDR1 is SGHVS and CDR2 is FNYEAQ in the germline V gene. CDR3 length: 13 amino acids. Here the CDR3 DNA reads TGTGCCAGCAGAGCCAGGGGTGGGGAAAAACTGTTTTTT. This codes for CASRARGGEKLFF.

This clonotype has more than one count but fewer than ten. The DNA of the CDR3 is TGCGCCAGCAGCTCCCCCTTGTCCTACGAGCAGTACTTC. It specifies CASSSPLSYEQYF. The chain has TRBV5-1 and TRBJ2-7; D ambiguous. Germline V gene sequence: CDR1 SGHRS, CDR2 YFSETQ. Trimming removed 3 bases from V and 1 base from J, with 8 bases in between. The CDR3 spans 13 residues.

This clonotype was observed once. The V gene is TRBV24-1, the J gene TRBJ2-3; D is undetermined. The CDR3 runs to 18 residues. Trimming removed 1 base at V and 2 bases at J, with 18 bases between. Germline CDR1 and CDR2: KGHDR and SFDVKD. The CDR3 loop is CATSDLGYATGHTDTQYF. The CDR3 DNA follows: TGTGCCACCAGTGATTTAGGCTACGCCACGGGCCACACAGATACGCAGTATTTT.

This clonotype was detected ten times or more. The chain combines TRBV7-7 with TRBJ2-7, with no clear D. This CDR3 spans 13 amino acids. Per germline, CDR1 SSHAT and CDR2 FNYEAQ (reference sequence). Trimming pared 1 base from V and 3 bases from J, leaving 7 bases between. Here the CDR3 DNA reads TGTGCCAGCAGCTTAGAGGCCCACTACGAGCAGTACTTC. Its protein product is CASSLEAHYEQYF.

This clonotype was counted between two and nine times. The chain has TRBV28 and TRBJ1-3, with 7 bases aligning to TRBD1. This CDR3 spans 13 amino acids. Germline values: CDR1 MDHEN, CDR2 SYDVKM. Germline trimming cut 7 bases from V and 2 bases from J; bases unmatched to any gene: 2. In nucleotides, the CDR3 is TGTGCCAGCATCCAGGGGGCTGGAAACACCATATATTTT. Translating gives CASIQGAGNTIYF. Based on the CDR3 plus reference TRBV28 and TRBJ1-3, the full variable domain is DVKVTQSSRYLVKRTGEKVFLECVQDMDHENMFWYRQDPGLGLRLIYFSYDVKMKEKGDIPEGYSVSREKKERFSLILESASTNQTSMYLCASIQGAGNTIYFGEGSWLTVV.

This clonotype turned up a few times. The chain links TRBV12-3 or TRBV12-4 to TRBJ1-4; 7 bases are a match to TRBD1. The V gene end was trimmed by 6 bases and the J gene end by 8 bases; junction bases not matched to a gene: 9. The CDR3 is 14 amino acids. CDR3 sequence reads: CASRYRGRWEKLFF. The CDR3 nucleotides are TGTGCCAGCAGATACAGGGGAAGATGGGAAAAACTGTTTTTT.

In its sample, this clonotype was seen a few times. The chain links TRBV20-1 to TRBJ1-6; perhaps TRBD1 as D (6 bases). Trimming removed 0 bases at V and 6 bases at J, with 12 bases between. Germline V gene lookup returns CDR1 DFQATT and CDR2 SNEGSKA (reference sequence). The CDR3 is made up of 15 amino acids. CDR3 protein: CSARDWTAINSPLHF. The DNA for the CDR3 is TGCAGTGCTAGAGATTGGACAGCGATTAATTCACCCCTCCACTTT.

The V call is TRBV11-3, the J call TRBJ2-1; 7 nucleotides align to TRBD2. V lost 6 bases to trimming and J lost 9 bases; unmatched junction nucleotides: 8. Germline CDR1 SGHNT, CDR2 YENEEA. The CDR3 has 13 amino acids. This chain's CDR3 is CASSRGVLVEQFF. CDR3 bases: TGTGCCAGCAGTCGGGGGGTTTTGGTTGAGCAGTTCTTC.

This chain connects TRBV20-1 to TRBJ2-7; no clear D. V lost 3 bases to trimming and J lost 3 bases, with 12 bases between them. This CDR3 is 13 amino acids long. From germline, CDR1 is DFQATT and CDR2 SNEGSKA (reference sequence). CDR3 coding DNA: TGCAGTGCTAGCAGAGGCCGATTCTACGAGCAGTACTTC. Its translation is CSASRGRFYEQYF.